Given below is one TCR beta chain in context. Its antigen is undetermined. After removal of 5 bases from V and 3 bases from J, the junction contained 9 bases not matched to a gene. In germline, CDR1 is SGHNT, CDR2 YYREEE (reference sequence). The CDR3 spans 15 residues. The sample originates from a study of blood T cells in healthy people across ages. Study context: Per two T cells, template switching captured roughly one barcoded beta molecule.

Primed by a sample-barcoded 5' primer and a J-beta primer mix, a second PCR proceeded for 7 to 11 cycles. MiXCR was run by TCRdb on the 5' RACE reads, yielding one entry per CDR3 protein. Among 1.6 million or so distinct CDR3 sequences listed, about 31% were seen once. Study-wide findings and caveats: Naive T cell percentage and TCR beta diversity correlated strongly.

Sample: blood. This sequence was found in a woman younger than 45 in good health. The gene calls are TRBV5-4 and TRBJ2-3; 7 nucleotides agree with TRBD1. This chain's CDR3 is CASRVPGQTTDTQYF. For the CDR3, the DNA is TGTGCCAGCAGGGTACCGGGACAGACAACAGATACGCAGTATTTT.